This is a list of T cell receptor beta chains from one sample in a study of T cells after somatic rescue of genetic block. Only in-frame clones appear in the TCRdb table, and some are missing; sequencing was by immunoSEQ multiplex PCR. The sample shows tens of thousands of clones, about 90% of them seen only once. The source material was peripheral blood mononuclear cells (PBMCs). The source of these receptors is a woman younger than 35. The CDR3 runs from the conserved cysteine through the conserved F or W. The size field is filled for only some rows; it gives once, few, many or a size class.

v_gene,abundance,j_gene,CDR3aa
TRBV27,NA,TRBJ2-5,CASSLDRETQYF
TRBV28,NA,TRBJ2-2,CASSPTNTGELFF
TRBV19,NA,TRBJ2-1,CAIAPRSGTWNEQFF
TRBV27,NA,TRBJ2-7,CASSLSIGQGYEQYF
TRBV6-5,NA,TRBJ2-3,CASGLLGDTQYF
TRBV28,NA,TRBJ2-2,CASSPGYGGELFF
TRBV9,NA,TRBJ2-7,CASSSGGDGAYEQYF
TRBV5-1,NA,TRBJ2-7,CASSSLPGQGAYEQYF
TRBV7-3,medium-sized,TRBJ1-2,CASSLTGTGTGYTF
TRBV9,NA,TRBJ1-2,CASSPEGRGSGYTF
TRBV7-3,NA,TRBJ2-1,CASSSNTGLAGAGEQFF
TRBV2,NA,TRBJ1-2,CASSEDLNYGYTF
TRBV7-2,NA,TRBJ2-3,CASSPSTDTQYF
TRBV10-2,NA,TRBJ1-5,CASSKRQARDQPQHF
TRBV5-5,NA,TRBJ2-7,CASSLRSVTEEQYF
TRBV6-4,NA,TRBJ2-1,CASSETGDNYNEQFF
TRBV5-1,NA,TRBJ2-7,CASMRDSRHEQYF
TRBV27,NA,TRBJ1-1,CASSLGTLNTEAFF
TRBV4-2,NA,TRBJ2-1,CASSYWTANNEQFF
TRBV7-8,NA,TRBJ1-2,CASSLVFVRDGYTF
TRBV28,NA,TRBJ2-1,CASSLSGGVTNEQFF
TRBV11-2,NA,TRBJ1-3,CASSFPTSGNTIYF